This passage covers 28 T cell receptor beta chains from one sample sequenced in a study of T cell clones after liver transplantation (dated by TCRdb to the late 2010s). The library was built by means of the immunoSEQ multiplex PCR assay. In its TCRdb copy, this immuneACCESS table keeps in-frame sequences only and misses some clones. Where compared with another copy, unresolved V genes explain less than half of these, and the others have no known cause. The sample table shows roughly 62,000 clones, and about 71% are seen once. Approximately 2.8% of the sample comes from the top ten. The material sequenced was CD4+ T cells from blood, taken at the approximately 16-month timepoint. The receptors originated from a human patient who received a liver transplant. After a transplant, some T cells may be the graft donor's own cells.

The CDR3 loop reads CAISPGTGGTGELFF. Here the CDR3 DNA reads TGTGCCATCAGTCCCGGGACAGGGGGCACCGGGGAGCTGTTTTTT. This rearrangement joins TRBV10-3 to TRBJ2-2; TRBD1 matches 11 bases. V lost 5 bases and J lost 4; bases outside the gene matches: 3. Per the germline V gene, CDR1 is ENHRY and CDR2 is SYGVKD. This CDR3 contains 15 residues.

This clone was seen just once. The genes are TRBV29-1 and TRBJ2-1; D call uncertain. The CDR3 sequence is 10 residues long. Trimming cost V 3 bases and J 7 bases, with 4 bases left between them. CDR1 and CDR2 (germline): SQVTM, ANQGSEA. The DNA for the CDR3 is TGCAGCGTTGACGCTAATGAGCAGTTCTTC. Protein product: CSVDANEQFF.

This clone was detected a few times. The chain employs TRBV16 and TRBJ1-1; D uncertain. From germline, CDR1 is KGHSY and CDR2 FQNENV. Between the trimmed V and J ends, which lost 0 bases and 7 bases, there was a span of 3 bases. The CDR3 consists of 11 residues. The CDR3 spells CASSQSNEAFF. The CDR3 nucleotides read TGTGCCAGCAGCCAATCCAATGAAGCTTTCTTT.

This clone came up a few times. J is TRBJ1-5 and V is TRBV19; a weak D match, TRBD1 (6 bases). With 8 bases removed from V and 5 bases from J, the gap between germline ends came to 19 bases. The germline V gene encodes CDR1 LNHDA and CDR2 SQIVND (reference sequence). CDR3 size: 15 residues. DNA for the CDR3: TGTGCCAGTCAACCTCAGAGGGACACCTATCAGCCCCAGCATTTT. It translates to CASQPQRDTYQPQHF. Combining the CDR3 with reference TRBV19 and TRBJ1-5 gives the whole variable domain DGGITQSPKYLFRKEGQNVTLSCEQNLNHDAMYWYRQDPGQGLRLIYYSQIVNDFQKGDIAEGYSVSREKKESFPLTVTSAQKNPTAFYLCASQPQRDTYQPQHFGDGTRLSIL.

The chain has TRBV5-1 and TRBJ2-3, with 9 bases matching TRBD1. This CDR3 spans 13 amino acids. Trimming removed 4 bases from V and 11 bases from J; junction bases left unmatched: 8. The germline gives CDR1 SGHRS, CDR2 YFSETQ. The CDR3 reads CASSRAQGAEQYF. DNA of the CDR3: TGCGCCAGCAGCCGCGCACAGGGGGCAGAGCAGTATTTT.

The genes are TRBV11-2 and TRBJ2-5; TRBD1 matches 12 bases. Germline CDR1 reads SGHAT; CDR2 reads FQNNGV. J lost 6 bases, V lost 1 base, and 6 bases had no gene match. This CDR3 contains 16 residues. The CDR3: CASSLVGGQGAQTQYF. CDR3 coding DNA: TGTGCCAGCAGCTTAGTGGGGGGACAGGGGGCGCAGACCCAGTACTTC.

The chain has TRBV6-1 and TRBJ1-6, with 7 bases that match TRBD1. V was pared by 2 bases and J by 6 bases, with 10 bases of the junction left unmatched. The CDR3 runs to 17 residues. Germline lookup yields CDR1 MNHNS and CDR2 SASEGT. CDR3 DNA sequence: TGTGCCAGCAGTGAACCCACCTTAACAGGGGCTAATTCACCCCTCCACTTT. Its protein is CASSEPTLTGANSPLHF.

This chain joins TRBV28 and TRBJ2-6; unclear D gene. The ends were cut back, 7 bases at V and 1 base at J, with 8 bases in the middle. Germline loops: CDR1 MDHEN, CDR2 SYDVKM. The CDR3 contains 14 residues. The CDR3 bases are TGTGCCAGCACGTGGGGATCTGGGGCCAACGTCCTGACTTTC. It is translated as CASTWGSGANVLTF.

V is TRBV6-5 and J is TRBJ2-7; TRBD2 agrees at 10 bases. The V gene's germline CDR1 is MNHEY and CDR2 SVGAGI. After removal of 2 bases from V and 10 bases from J, the junction contained 5 bases not matched to a gene. CDR3 length: 13 residues. The CDR3 nucleotides are TGTGCCAGCAGTTACGGACTAGCGGACATCCAGTACGTC. It is translated as CASSYGLADIQYV.

The V call is TRBV18, the J call TRBJ2-2; no reliable D call. The V end lost 0 bases, the J end lost 0 bases, and 5 bases lay between the germline ends. The CDR3 is 15 residues long. From germline, CDR1 is KGHSH and CDR2 LQKENI. CDR3 nucleotides: TGTGCCAGCTCACCACCCGGACCGAACACCGGGGAGCTGTTTTTT. It is translated as CASSPPGPNTGELFF. The full variable domain, with the rest looked up from reference TRBV18 and TRBJ2-2, is NAGVMQNPRHLVRRRGQEARLRCSPMKGHSHVYWYRQLPEEGLKFMVYLQKENIIDESGMPKERFSAEFPKEGPSILRIQQVVRGDSAAYFCASSPPGPNTGELFFGEGSRLTVL.

The chain uses TRBV7-2 and TRBJ1-3, with D tentatively TRBD1 (6 bases). The germline V and J ends were trimmed by 3 bases and 1 base, with 7 bases remaining between them. Per the germline V gene, CDR1 is SGHTA and CDR2 is FQGNSA. This CDR3 spans 14 amino acids. The chain's CDR3 is CASSLQGSGNTIYF. The CDR3 nucleotides read TGTGCCAGCAGCTTGCAGGGGTCTGGAAACACCATATATTTT.

This clone was seen a few times. The rearrangement uses TRBV28 and TRBJ1-5; D unclear. The CDR3 loop spans 14 amino acids. Per germline, CDR1 MDHEN and CDR2 SYDVKM. Trimming cost V 7 bases and J 9 bases, with 19 bases left between them. This CDR3 is CASIPSVGSGPQHF. The CDR3 DNA sequence: TGTGCCAGCATCCCCTCGGTCGGGTCTGGGCCCCAGCATTTT.

V is TRBV30 and J is TRBJ2-7, with D hard to call. CDR1 and CDR2 (germline): GTSNPN, SVGIG (reference sequence). Trimming shortened V by 0 bases and J by 2 bases, and 5 bases separated the two germline ends. The CDR3 spans 12 residues. The CDR3 reads CAWSVSTYEQYF. CDR3 nucleotides: TGTGCCTGGAGTGTATCTACCTACGAGCAGTACTTC.

The gene calls are TRBV5-6 and TRBJ2-7; D gene ambiguous. The CDR3 length is 14 residues. Trimming took 2 bases from V and 6 from J, leaving 15 bases between them. CDR1 and CDR2 from the germline V gene are SGHDT and YYEEEE. CDR3 DNA sequence: TGTGCCAGCAGCTTCTTCGGAGCCGCACGCGAGCAGTACTTC. Protein: CASSFFGAAREQYF.

This clone was seen only once. This chain joins TRBV7-8 and TRBJ2-5; D is unresolved. The CDR3 has 12 amino acids. Germline loops: CDR1 SGHVS, CDR2 FQNEAQ. V was shortened by 3 bases and J by 4 bases, with 6 bases between the two germline ends. The CDR3 DNA is TGTGCCAGCAGCTTCCCGATAGAGACCCAGTACTTC. Its protein product is CASSFPIETQYF.

The chain links TRBV2 to TRBJ1-2, with D tentatively TRBD1 (6 bases). CDR3 size: 15 residues. V lost 6 bases and J lost 0, with 14 bases in between. Germline V gene lookup returns CDR1 SNHLY and CDR2 FYNNEI. CDR3 sequence reads: CASRVRDTSNYGYTF. DNA of the CDR3: TGTGCCAGCAGGGTCAGGGACACCTCTAACTATGGCTACACCTTC.

This rearrangement joins TRBV7-9 to TRBJ1-1, with TRBD1 matching over 8 bases. The CDR3 spans 14 residues. Looked up from germline, CDR1 is SEHNR and CDR2 is FQNEAQ (reference sequence). Losses at the gene ends were 6 bases for V and 2 bases for J; bases not matched to a gene: 5. CDR3 nucleotides: TGTGCCAGCAGTCTGGGGACAGGCAACACTGAAGCTTTCTTT. It is translated as CASSLGTGNTEAFF.

The chain carries TRBV6-1 and TRBJ1-5, with D perhaps matching TRBD1 (6 bases). Germline loops: CDR1 MNHNS, CDR2 SASEGT. This CDR3 has 15 residues. The germline V and J ends were trimmed by 0 bases and 7 bases, with 13 bases remaining between them. The CDR3 DNA follows: TGTGCCAGCAGTGAAGCGCAGGGCGGGGGCCAGCCCCAGCATTTT. It yields the protein CASSEAQGGGQPQHF.

J is TRBJ2-1 and V is TRBV7-2; no definite D call. This CDR3 has 13 residues. V lost 4 bases to trimming and J lost 7 bases, with 11 bases between them. Germline V lookup: CDR1 SGHTA, CDR2 FQGNSA. DNA of the CDR3: TGTGCCAGCAGCTCTAGGGTAACAAATGAGCAGTTCTTC. Its translation is CASSSRVTNEQFF.

This clone has more than one count but fewer than ten. The V call is TRBV11-3, the J call TRBJ1-4; 12 bases agree with TRBD1. V shed 3 bases and J 5 bases; nucleotides not matched to a gene: 7. The CDR3 consists of 17 residues. The germline gives CDR1 SGHNT, CDR2 YENEEA. The CDR3 protein is CASSFRGQGAGNEKLFF. The CDR3 DNA reads TGTGCCAGCAGCTTCCGGGGACAGGGGGCGGGGAATGAAAAACTGTTTTTT.

This chain uses TRBV19 with TRBJ1-1, with TRBD1 matching 7 bases. The V gene end was trimmed by 6 bases and the J gene end by 3 bases; junction bases not matched to a gene: 16. The CDR3 length is 17 residues. Germline V gene lookup returns CDR1 LNHDA and CDR2 SQIVND (reference sequence). The CDR3 DNA reads TGTGCCAGTAGAGACCGGGACAGTATCGTTAGGGACACTGAAGCTTTCTTT. Amino acid sequence: CASRDRDSIVRDTEAFF.

The rearrangement uses TRBV25-1 and TRBJ2-7; D might be TRBD1 or TRBD2, each matching 5 bases. V was shortened by 7 bases and J by 0 bases, with 10 bases between the two germline ends. This CDR3 contains 13 residues. In germline, CDR1 is MGHDK, CDR2 SYGVNS. The CDR3 sequence is CASTGTVSYEQYF. For the CDR3, the DNA is TGTGCCAGCACCGGGACCGTCTCCTACGAGCAGTACTTC.

The rearrangement joins TRBV18 to TRBJ1-2; possibly TRBD1 for D (5 bases). Trimming pared 0 bases from V and 7 bases from J, leaving 15 bases between. The V gene's germline CDR1 is KGHSH and CDR2 LQKENI. The CDR3 runs to 15 residues. The CDR3 DNA sequence: TGTGCCAGCTCACCACCGTCGGGACCTTCGGTTGGCTACACCTTC. It yields the protein CASSPPSGPSVGYTF.

This clone came up once. This rearrangement joins TRBV10-3 to TRBJ1-3; no firm D call. Trimming removed 4 bases at V and 0 bases at J, with 16 bases between. Germline values: CDR1 ENHRY, CDR2 SYGVKD. This CDR3 is 17 amino acids long. As DNA, the CDR3 is TGTGCCATCAGTGTAAATAGGAGGGTGGCCTCTGGAAACACCATATATTTT. Translating gives CAISVNRRVASGNTIYF.

This rearrangement joins TRBV19 to TRBJ1-2, with 9 bases that match TRBD1. Germline CDR1 and CDR2: LNHDA and SQIVND (reference sequence). J gave up 4 bases and V 4 bases, and 4 bases lay outside the gene matches. The CDR3 runs to 14 residues. CDR3 residues: CASSTPDRGYGYTF. CDR3 in DNA: TGTGCCAGTAGTACTCCGGACAGGGGCTATGGCTACACCTTC.

A single count supports this clone. The chain links TRBV11-2 to TRBJ2-5; D perhaps matches TRBD2 (7 bases). Trimming shortened V by 6 bases and J by 1 base, and 15 bases separated the two germline ends. Germline lookup yields CDR1 SGHAT and CDR2 FQNNGV. The CDR3 is 15 residues long. This CDR3 reads CASRIGGGRQETQYF. The DNA for the CDR3 is TGTGCCAGCAGAATAGGGGGGGGCCGCCAAGAGACCCAGTACTTC.

The J gene is TRBJ2-3, the V gene TRBV7-2, with D maybe TRBD2 (6 bases). CDR3 length: 17 residues. CDR1 is SGHTA and CDR2 is FQGNSA in the germline V gene. Trimming shortened V by 4 bases and J by 2 bases, and 19 bases separated the two germline ends. The CDR3 region has the DNA TGTGCCAGCAGCTCCCCCCCTTGGGGGGATTCCACAGATACGCAGTATTTT. Its protein product is CASSSPPWGDSTDTQYF.

The chain uses TRBV29-1 and TRBJ2-5, with 7 bases matching TRBD1. CDR1 is SQVTM and CDR2 is ANQGSEA in the germline V gene. The V and J ends lost 5 bases and 6 bases, in that order; junction bases with no gene match: 12. CDR3 size: 14 residues. This CDR3 is CSVTPTGPGKTQYF. CDR3 nucleotide sequence: TGCAGCGTTACCCCGACAGGGCCCGGGAAGACCCAGTACTTC.